This TCR beta chain was recovered during a study of blood T cells in healthy people across ages. Using a J-beta primer mix together with a sample-barcoded 5' primer, a second PCR was run for about 6 to 12 cycles. TCRdb passed the 5' RACE reads through MiXCR, listing each CDR3 protein once. The sample has fewer than 800,000 distinct CDR3 sequences; 21% are singletons. About this clonotype itself: What it recognizes is unknown.

Total RNA, at least 6 micrograms per sample, was extracted from PBMCs. Germline V gene sequence: CDR1 LGHDT, CDR2 YNNKEL (reference sequence). The CDR3 is made up of 15 amino acids. The V segment lost 4 bases and the J segment 8 bases; nucleotides outside the gene matches: 6. Findings and limits, study-wide: Naive and antigen-experienced cells could not be conclusively compared, given unsorted PBMCs. Possibly, changes in expanded clonotypes were confounded because donor CMV status was unknown.

The sequenced material came from blood. The chain recombines TRBV3-1 with TRBJ2-1, with TRBD2 matching over 12 bases. The sequence derives from a man in his 70s in good health. CDR3: CASSPGLAGTYEQFF. CDR3 nucleotide sequence: TGTGCCAGCAGCCCCGGACTAGCGGGGACTTATGAGCAGTTCTTC.